This T cell receptor beta chain was obtained from a study of human T cells and chemical hapten exposure. Overall study context: Weekly administration of diphenylcyclopropenone to the scalp of patients continued throughout the approximately 24-week study.

Sample time point: patch test 1, 2 weeks after DPC sensitization. Treatment defined: therapeutic diphenylcyclopropenone sensitization with weekly scalp DPC. Extraction yielded total RNA from whole blood (unfractionated). Germline loops: CDR1 MNHEY, CDR2 SVGEGT. Trimming took 4 bases from V and 6 from J; bases not matched to a gene: 5. This CDR3 is built from 15 residues. Via MiXCR, TCRdb re-called the RACE reads, giving one row per CDR3 protein. The table records 180,000 or so distinct CDR3 sequences, 20% to 25% of them present only once. The table lists this clonotype with a few counts. Its antigen is not identified. Findings and limits, study-wide: TCRs above 1 in 1000 frequency stayed constant with DPC sensitization. Donors had alopecia, so their immune response may differ from healthy people's.

This chain links TRBV6-2 or TRBV6-3 with TRBJ2-3; TRBD1 matches 12 bases. This specimen consisted of whole blood, obtained in connection with sensitization to the hapten diphenylcyclopropenone (DPC). The TCR originated in a woman between 50 and 59 years old with alopecia areata. Some clones in this sample may be carry-over from other donors' samples. The CDR3 spells CASSSGTGGRDTQYF. As DNA, the CDR3 is TGTGCCAGCAGTTCCGGGACAGGGGGCCGGGATACGCAGTATTTT.